This TCR beta chain stems from a study of blood T cell repertoires in COVID-19. Study in general: The cDNA or gDNA used as material had been derived from T cells, B-cell-depleted T cells, or PBMCs.

The V gene's germline CDR1 is LGHDT and CDR2 YNNKEL (reference sequence). The CDR3 runs to 14 residues. V was trimmed by 4 bases and J by 1 base, leaving 10 bases between them. In the authors' methods: By means of reference gene primer amplification, nucleated cell counts were estimated. Data came from immunoSEQ multiplex PCR; TCRdb stores just in-frame clones and leaves some out. That table supplies the V and J calls and clone size; D and trimming were determined from the DNA. The sample holds fewer than 150,000 clones, about 75% seen once. This receptor was identified in a man older than 75 with acute or convalescent COVID-19. The chain carries TRBV3-1 (or the pseudogene TRBV3-2) and TRBJ2-5; D perhaps matches TRBD2 (6 bases). Sequencing was carried out using peripheral blood. The CDR3 spells CASSPGTVQETQYF. The CDR3 nucleotides are TGTGCCAGCAGCCCCGGGACTGTCCAAGAGACCCAGTACTTC.